The sample holds a few counts of the clone carrying this T cell receptor beta chain. Assay used: immunoSEQ multiplex PCR; TCRdb lists only in-frame clones, some missing. Of about 160,000 clones in the sample, over 75% were seen once. The data belong to a study of blood T cell repertoires in COVID-19. The CDR3 is made up of 16 amino acids. The trim removed 4 bases at V and 0 bases at J, leaving 4 bases unmatched. Germline V gene lookup returns CDR1 SNHLY and CDR2 FYNNEI. The receptor's source is a man in his 70s with acute or convalescent COVID-19. The chain recombines TRBV2 with TRBJ2-3; 10 nucleotides agree with TRBD2. The sequencing sample was made of peripheral blood. The CDR3 sequence is CASSAQRGGSTDTQYF. The DNA of the CDR3 is TGTGCCAGCAGTGCCCAGCGGGGGGGAAGCACAGATACGCAGTATTTT. The full variable domain, rest sourced from reference TRBV2 and TRBJ2-3, is EPEVTQTPSHQVTQMGQEVILRCVPISNHLYFYWYRQILGQKVEFLVSFYNNEISEKSEIFDDQFSVERPDGSNFTLKIRSTKLEDSAMYFCASSAQRGGSTDTQYFGPGTRLTVL.